The 11 T cell receptor beta chains below come from one sample, sequenced in a study of T cells in women clearing cervical HPV infection listed by TCRdb under 2018. Receptors were amplified or captured by the immunoSEQ multiplex PCR assay. TCRdb's version of the immuneACCESS table is confined to in-frame rearrangements and falls short of the full clone set. An unresolved V gene accounts for under half of the shortfall where checked; the remainder is of unknown origin. The table for this sample shows tens of thousands of clones. The top ten clones comprise about 1% of the sample. Sequenced sample: blood buffy coat. The source is a woman between 18 and 70 years old with a cervical HPV16 infection that either progressed to CIN3+ or cleared (not recorded which).

As concerns this clone: The sequence runs out 3 residues before the end of the CDR3; the remainder is reconstructed from the germline J gene. The chain has TRBV5-6 and TRBJ2-1; possible D gene TRBD2, 6 bases. Trimming shortened V by 5 bases and J by 4 bases, and 16 bases separated the two germline ends. The CDR3 runs 15 residues. Germline V CDR1 and CDR2: SGHDT, YYEEEE. The sequenced CDR3 bases are TGTGCCAGCAGTTCAAGCCGGGACTTGTACAATGAG. The encoded protein is CASSSSRDLYNE. The whole CDR3 protein reads CASSSSRDLYNEQFF.

As to this clone: The CDR3 end is not reached by the read, which stops 3 residues before it; the germline J gene fills it in. V usage is TRBV9 and J usage is TRBJ2-3, with TRBD2 matching 10 bases. V trimming: 0 bases; J trimming: 2 bases; junction bases outside the gene matches: 6. The CDR3 covers 17 residues. Germline lookup yields CDR1 SGDLS and CDR2 YYNGEE. CDR3 in amino acids: CASSVAPLAGDTDTQYF. The part of the CDR3 DNA that was read is TGTGCCAGCAGCGTAGCTCCTCTAGCGGGGGACACAGATACG.

On this clone itself: The DNA ends 3 residues before the CDR3 does, and the rest of the CDR3 is filled in from the germline J gene. The rearrangement uses TRBV6-1 and TRBJ2-3, with 10 bases lining up with TRBD2. Germline loops: CDR1 MNHNS, CDR2 SASEGT. V was clipped by 2 bases and J by 4 bases; unmatched bases: 0. The CDR3 runs 14 residues. The CDR3 bases that were read are TGTGCCAGCAGTGAACTAGCGGGGGCAGATACG. Its protein is CASSELAGADT. The whole CDR3 reads CASSELAGADTQYF.

The CDR3 is CASRTETSGGGETQYF. The CDR3 DNA, read in part, is TGTGCCAGCAGAACCGAGACTAGCGGGGGTGGTGAGACC. The V call is TRBV6-2 or TRBV6-3, the J call TRBJ2-5, with TRBD2 matching 12 bases. The read falls 3 residues short of the CDR3 end, and the missing part is taken from the germline J gene. The CDR3 is 16 amino acids. V shed 6 bases and J 5 bases; nucleotides not matched to a gene: 10. From germline, CDR1 is MNHEY and CDR2 SVGEGT.

Comment on this clone: The CDR3 end is not reached by the read, which stops 3 residues before it; the germline J gene fills it in. The chain combines TRBV5-4 with TRBJ1-2, with 8 bases matching TRBD1. Per germline, CDR1 SGHNT and CDR2 YYREEE (reference sequence). The V and J ends lost 7 bases and 2 bases, in that order; junction bases with no gene match: 10. The CDR3 has 15 residues. CDR3: CASGARTGWNYGYTF. CDR3 DNA (partial): TGTGCCAGCGGAGCCCGGACAGGGTGGAACTATGGC.

A remark on this clone: The read ends 3 residues shy of where the CDR3 ends; the end is completed using the germline J gene. V and J are TRBV7-9 and TRBJ2-3; no definite D call. The CDR3 consists of 12 residues. CDR1 and CDR2 from the germline V gene are SEHNR and FQNEAQ (reference sequence). V lost 5 bases and J 8 bases, leaving 11 bases between the germline ends. CDR3 amino acids: CASSTSKGTQYF. Incomplete CDR3 DNA: TGTGCCAGCAGCACCTCCAAGGGTACG.

About this clone itself: The CDR3 end lies 3 residues beyond the end of the read and is filled in from the germline J gene. The chain recombines TRBV23-1 with TRBJ2-2; 8 nucleotides line up with TRBD1. TRBV23-1 is recorded as an ORF, its role being uncertain. CDR3 length: 20 residues. The CDR3 region is CASSYGYRGIKVSTNEKLFF. The CDR3 bases that were read are TGCGCCAGCAGTTATGGATACAGGGGGATTAAGGTGTCTACTAATGAAAAG.

Details on this clone: The CDR3 is cut off 3 residues early in the read; its end comes from the germline J gene. This chain joins TRBV7-9 and TRBJ1-2; the match to TRBD1 covers 8 bases. The germline V gene encodes CDR1 SEHNR and CDR2 FQNEAQ (reference sequence). The CDR3 runs to 15 residues. The covered CDR3 bases are TGTGCCAGCAGCGGCAGGGACAGGCCTTCTAATGAC. Amino acids: CASSGRDRPSND. The entire CDR3 reads CASSGRDRPSNDYTF.

As to this clone: Read coverage stops 3 residues before the CDR3 terminus; the germline J gene supplies the remainder. V is TRBV7-8 and J is TRBJ1-5, with 7 nucleotides matching TRBD1. Germline V lookup: CDR1 SGHVS, CDR2 FQNEAQ. V lost 2 bases, J lost 5 bases, and 15 bases stayed unmatched. The CDR3 extends over 18 amino acids. Incomplete CDR3 DNA: TGTGCCAGCAGCTTACATCGAAGGGGGCGAGACCCCTATCAGCCC. It codes for CASSLHRRGRDPYQP. The whole CDR3 protein is CASSLHRRGRDPYQPQHF. The entire variable domain, with the rest obtained from reference TRBV7-8 and TRBJ1-5, is as follows: GAGVSQSPRYKVAKRGQDVALRCDPISGHVSLFWYQQALGQGPEFLTYFQNEAQLDKSGLPSDRFFAERPEGSVSTLKIQRTQQEDSAVYLCASSLHRRGRDPYQPQHFGDGTRLSIL.

Concerning this clone: The CDR3 end falls 3 residues outside the read, so it is completed with the germline J gene. V gene TRBV10-3 combines with J gene TRBJ1-5; 7 bases map to TRBD1. The junction had 6 bases not matched to a gene; V was cut back by 3 bases and J by 1 base. The CDR3 totals 16 residues. Germline-derived CDR1 and CDR2 are ENHRY and SYGVKD. The CDR3 here is CAISDRDSGSNQPQHF. The CDR3 bases that were read are TGTGCCATCAGTGATCGGGACAGCGGGAGCAATCAGCCC.

A word on this clone: Read coverage stops 3 residues before the CDR3 terminus; the germline J gene supplies the remainder. The chain uses TRBV7-2 and TRBJ2-4, with TRBD1 matching 7 bases. CDR1 and CDR2 from the germline V gene are SGHTA and FQGNSA. The CDR3 covers 14 residues. Losses at the gene ends were 0 bases for V and 9 bases for J; bases not matched to a gene: 5. Partial CDR3 DNA: TGTGCCAGCAGCTTAGCTCGGGACAGTTCCATT. This encodes CASSLARDSSI. The whole CDR3 protein reads CASSLARDSSIQYF.